This TCR beta chain comes out of a study of beta chain features in type 1 diabetes. At the level of the study: Age, gender, cell numbers and subset yield matched between patients and controls.

V gave up 5 bases and J gave up 8 bases; unmatched junction bases: 9. This CDR3 is built from 14 residues. CDR1 PRHDT and CDR2 FYEKMQ come from the germline V gene (reference sequence). The entirety of the isolated RNA underwent reverse transcription, so expressed TCRB transcripts were sequenced. The method was immunoSEQ multiplex PCR; TCRdb's version includes in-frame clones alone and lacks a portion of them. The sample includes under 450,000 clones, around 16% of them seen just once. The V and J genes are TRBV13 and TRBJ1-2, with 9 bases lining up with TRBD1. The material sequenced was naive CD4+ T cells from blood. This receptor was taken from a woman aged 18-35 years in good health. CDR3 sequence: CASSDQQGALGYTF. The DNA for the CDR3 is TGTGCCAGCAGCGATCAACAGGGGGCGCTAGGCTACACCTTC.